The 32 T cell receptor beta chains below all came from one sample that was sequenced in a study of blood T cells in healthy people across ages. Together with a sample-barcoded 5' primer, a J-beta primer mix was included in a second PCR lasting roughly 7 to 11 cycles. TCRdb used MiXCR to reprocess the 5' RACE reads, holding one entry per CDR3 protein. The sample lists fewer than 900,000 distinct CDR3 sequences, 35% to 45% occurring once. Sequencing used blood. The receptors shown here come from a woman aged 55-69 years in good health.

This rearrangement joins TRBV6-2 or TRBV6-3 to TRBJ2-7, with TRBD2 identical over 10 bases. The CDR3 contains 16 residues. The germline CDR1 and CDR2 sequences are MNHEY and SVGEGT. The J segment lost 7 bases and the V segment lost 7 bases, leaving 16 bases of the junction unmatched. The CDR3 spells CASITRAGGLGNEQYF. The CDR3 nucleotides read TGTGCCAGCATCACAAGAGCGGGAGGGCTTGGGAATGAGCAGTACTTC.

This clonotype showed up just once. This chain joins TRBV6-2 or TRBV6-3 and TRBJ1-6; 7 nucleotides agree with TRBD1. The junction had 6 bases not matched to a gene; V was cut back by 5 bases and J by 2 bases. CDR3 length: 16 amino acids. Germline V gene data show CDR1 as MNHEY and CDR2 as SVGEGT. CDR3 amino acids: CASSTRTGAYNSPLHF. CDR3 nucleotide sequence: TGTGCCAGCAGTACCCGGACAGGAGCCTATAATTCACCCCTCCACTTT.

This clonotype was counted only a few times. The chain recombines TRBV7-8 with TRBJ2-3, with D possibly matching TRBD1 (6 bases). The CDR3 runs 20 residues. CDR1 is SGHVS, CDR2 FQNEAQ, per germline. V dropped 1 base and J dropped 4 bases, with 27 bases sitting between them. The CDR3 protein is CASSLVLGVDRPLDADTQYF. CDR3 DNA sequence: TGTGCCAGCAGCTTAGTTCTTGGGGTGGACAGACCTCTGGACGCAGATACGCAGTATTTT. Variable domain in full (rest from reference TRBV7-8 and TRBJ2-3): GAGVSQSPRYKVAKRGQDVALRCDPISGHVSLFWYQQALGQGPEFLTYFQNEAQLDKSGLPSDRFFAERPEGSVSTLKIQRTQQEDSAVYLCASSLVLGVDRPLDADTQYFGPGTRLTVL.

The chain is built from TRBV7-2 and TRBJ1-4; D is unresolved. The germline gives CDR1 SGHTA, CDR2 FQGNSA. V was trimmed by 2 bases and J by 7 bases, leaving 14 bases between them. The CDR3 extends over 15 amino acids. CDR3 loop: CASSLFRLGSEKLFF. The CDR3 bases are TGTGCCAGCAGCTTATTCCGCCTAGGAAGTGAAAAACTGTTTTTT.

V is TRBV11-2 and J is TRBJ2-5, with D perhaps matching TRBD1 (6 bases). This CDR3 spans 17 amino acids. Looked up from germline, CDR1 is SGHAT and CDR2 is FQNNGV. With 7 bases removed from V and 2 bases from J, the gap between germline ends came to 23 bases. The CDR3 sequence: CASTTKTGLTVQETQYF. The CDR3 nucleotides are TGTGCCAGCACCACGAAGACAGGCTTAACCGTTCAAGAGACCCAGTACTTC. The full variable domain, in which reference TRBV11-2 and TRBJ2-5 provide the parts outside the CDR3, is EAGVAQSPRYKIIEKRQSVAFWCNPISGHATLYWYQQILGQGPKLLIQFQNNGVVDDSQLPKDRFSAERLKGVDSTLKIQPAKLEDSAVYLCASTTKTGLTVQETQYFGPGTRLLVL.

Written as DNA, the CDR3 is TGTGCCAGCAAGGATTCAAAAGGGAATTCACCCCTCCACTTT. Protein: CASKDSKGNSPLHF. This chain uses TRBV12-3 or TRBV12-4 with TRBJ1-6; no clear D. CDR3 size: 14 residues. V lost 7 bases, J lost 7 bases, and 14 bases lay in between.

The chain uses TRBV28 and TRBJ2-6; D unclear. The germline gives CDR1 MDHEN, CDR2 SYDVKM. CDR3 length equals 18 residues. V lost 3 bases to trimming and J lost 0 bases, with 15 bases between them. DNA of the CDR3: TGTGCCAGCAGTTTTATCATCGGACCTAGCTCTGGGGCCAACGTCCTGACTTTC. This encodes CASSFIIGPSSGANVLTF.

Comment on this clonotype: A read error may account for a junction end that differs from germline. This sequence joins TRBV6-1 and TRBJ1-2, with D perhaps matching TRBD1 (5 bases). Germline V gives CDR1 MNHNS, CDR2 SASEGT. The CDR3 runs to 16 residues. CDR3 nucleotides: TGTGCCAGCAGTTCCAGTACGGGACGCCTAAACTGTGGCTACACCTTC. This codes for CASSSSTGRLNCGYTF.

A remark on this clonotype: A much larger clone is a single base away; this may be a read error. The CDR3 protein is CASSQGRAGGNEQFF. The CDR3 region has the DNA TGTGCCAGCAGCCAAGGACGAGCGGGTGGTAATGAGCAGTTCTTC. The chain combines TRBV7-3 with TRBJ2-1; D is perhaps TRBD2 (6 bases). V lost 5 bases and J 7 bases, leaving 18 bases between the germline ends. The CDR3 length is 15 residues. Germline CDR1 and CDR2: SGHTA and FQGTGA.

This clonotype was picked up a small number of times. The chain is built from TRBV4-2 and TRBJ1-1, with D possibly matching TRBD1 (5 bases). The CDR3 runs to 19 residues. Germline values: CDR1 LGHNA, CDR2 YNFKEQ. V gave up 0 bases and J gave up 1 base, with 21 bases separating them. The CDR3 DNA is TGTGCCAGCAGCCAAGATGGACGGGGCCAGGCAATATCGAACACTGAAGCTTTCTTT. It yields the protein CASSQDGRGQAISNTEAFF.

A word on this clonotype: A much larger clone differs from this one at a single base, so this may be a read error. This chain connects TRBV5-1 to TRBJ1-4; D unclear. This CDR3 has 14 amino acids. Germline V gene lookup returns CDR1 SGHRS and CDR2 YFSETQ. The CDR3 spells CTSSLRASNEKLFF. For the CDR3, the DNA is TGCACCAGCAGCTTGCGGGCCTCTAATGAAAAACTGTTTTTT.

The chain employs TRBV6-1 and TRBJ2-3, with 7 positions matching TRBD1. After removal of 8 bases from V and 6 bases from J, the junction contained 8 bases not matched to a gene. This CDR3 spans 13 amino acids. Germline CDR1 MNHNS, CDR2 SASEGT. This CDR3 is CASEYRGTDTQYF. In DNA, the CDR3 is TGTGCCAGCGAGTACAGGGGAACCGATACGCAGTATTTT.

The V and J genes are TRBV12-3 or TRBV12-4 and TRBJ2-3, with 8 bases matching TRBD1. The length of the CDR3 is 22 residues. V lost 3 bases to trimming and J lost 4 bases; unmatched junction nucleotides: 27. The chain's CDR3 is CASSFPPGQGMLASSSADTQYF. The CDR3 nucleotides are TGTGCCAGCAGTTTCCCCCCTGGACAGGGAATGCTAGCGAGTAGTAGCGCAGATACGCAGTATTTT.

As concerns this clonotype: A much larger clonotype is one base distant, so this may be a read error. The rearrangement links TRBV7-9 to TRBJ2-5; the D gene is possibly TRBD1 (5 bases). The V and J ends lost 5 bases and 11 bases respectively, with 24 bases between them. The germline V gene encodes CDR1 SEHNR and CDR2 FQNEAQ (reference sequence). CDR3 length equals 15 residues. The CDR3: CASSPGRARWNEQYF. CDR3 nucleotide sequence: TGTGCCAGCAGCCCCGGCAGGGCCCGCTGGAATGAGCAGTACTTC.

This clonotype was detected a few times. This chain links TRBV4-1 with TRBJ2-3; a weak D match, TRBD2 (6 bases). Germline values: CDR1 MGHRA, CDR2 YSYEKL. V was clipped by 1 base and J by 4 bases, with 12 bases between them. The CDR3 totals 15 residues. CDR3 nucleotides: TGCGCCAGCAGCCAAGTCACGGAGCGGGCAGATACGCAGTATTTT. As protein: CASSQVTERADTQYF.

A single count supports this clonotype. The germline gene is not matched at one end of the junction; a read error may be the cause. The V and J genes are TRBV18 and TRBJ1-2, with a tentative D call TRBD1 (6 bases). The CDR3 length is 13 residues. Germline V gives CDR1 KGHSH, CDR2 LQKENI. CDR3 loop: CASAPDSNYGYTF. The DNA of the CDR3 is TGTGCCAGCGCACCGGACAGTAACTATGGCTACACCTTC.

The rearrangement links TRBV7-9 to TRBJ2-1; 12 positions match TRBD2. The J segment lost 6 bases and the V segment lost 2 bases, leaving 8 bases of the junction unmatched. This CDR3 comprises 17 residues. Germline loops: CDR1 SEHNR, CDR2 FQNEAQ (reference sequence). As DNA, the CDR3 is TGTGCCAGCAGCTTAAAACGGCTAGCGGGGGGGTTCAATGAGCAGTTCTTC. This sequence encodes CASSLKRLAGGFNEQFF. The full variable domain, its missing parts supplied by reference TRBV7-9 and TRBJ2-1, is DTGVSQNPRHKITKRGQNVTFRCDPISEHNRLYWYRQTLGQGPEFLTYFQNEAQLEKSRLLSDRFSAERPKGSFSTLEIQRTEQGDSAMYLCASSLKRLAGGFNEQFFGPGTRLTVL.

The V and J genes are TRBV29-1 and TRBJ2-1; maybe TRBD2 (6 bases). The V gene lost 8 bases and the J gene lost 8 bases, with 16 bases spanning the gap. The CDR3 consists of 12 residues. Looked up from germline, CDR1 is SQVTM and CDR2 is ANQGSEA. The CDR3 is CSLRRTGDEQFF. CDR3 coding DNA: TGCAGCCTACGCAGAACGGGGGATGAGCAGTTCTTC.

The chain recombines TRBV5-5 with TRBJ1-5; D remains unclear. The CDR3 runs to 16 residues. The ends were cut back, 1 base at V and 5 bases at J, with 16 bases in the middle. Germline V gives CDR1 SGHKS, CDR2 YYEKEE (reference sequence). CDR3 residues: CASSLTLRVPYQPQHF. The CDR3 DNA reads TGTGCCAGCAGCTTGACGCTCCGGGTTCCATATCAGCCCCAGCATTTT.

V usage is TRBV9 and J usage is TRBJ2-5; D tentatively fits TRBD1 or TRBD2 (5 bases each). The CDR3 totals 15 residues. Trimming took 0 bases from V and 5 from J, leaving 14 bases between them. Germline assignment: CDR1 SGDLS and CDR2 YYNGEE. The CDR3 loop is CASSVEARGVETQYF. The CDR3 DNA reads TGTGCCAGCAGCGTAGAGGCGAGAGGGGTTGAGACCCAGTACTTC. The full variable domain, with the rest looked up from reference TRBV9 and TRBJ2-5, is DSGVTQTPKHLITATGQRVTLRCSPRSGDLSVYWYQQSLDQGLQFLIQYYNGEERAKGNILERFSAQQFPDLHSELNLSSLELGDSALYFCASSVEARGVETQYFGPGTRLLVL.

This clonotype has ten or more counts. The chain joins TRBV28 to TRBJ2-7, with TRBD1 matching over 8 bases. CDR3 length: 12 amino acids. Trimming at V came to 7 bases and at J to 4 bases, leaving 3 bases not matched to a gene. The germline V gene encodes CDR1 MDHEN and CDR2 SYDVKM. The CDR3 sequence is CASIGQGYEQYF. The CDR3 DNA follows: TGTGCCAGCATCGGACAGGGTTACGAGCAGTACTTC.

DNA of the CDR3: TGCAGCGTCAAGATAAAGGGCGAGCAGTACTTC. Its protein is CSVKIKGEQYF. The V call is TRBV29-1, the J call TRBJ2-7, with D uncertain. Trimming took 6 bases from V and 6 from J, leaving 12 bases between them. The CDR3 length is 11 residues. From germline, CDR1 is SQVTM and CDR2 ANQGSEA.

This clonotype was seen many times. The CDR3 here is CSVVLHYEQYF. The DNA for the CDR3 is TGCAGCGTTGTCCTACACTACGAGCAGTACTTC. The rearrangement links TRBV29-1 to TRBJ2-7; D unresolved. Germline lookup yields CDR1 SQVTM and CDR2 ANQGSEA. Trimming cost V 4 bases and J 3 bases, with 7 bases left between them. This CDR3 has 11 residues.

The rearrangement uses TRBV24-1 and TRBJ2-3; 9 bases map to TRBD2. Germline CDR1 KGHDR, CDR2 SFDVKD. J was trimmed by 7 bases and V by 5 bases; bases with no gene match: 15. The CDR3 has 17 residues. CDR3 DNA: TGTGCCACCAGTGCCAACCCGGGACTAGCAGGGGTTAATACGCAGTATTTT. It specifies CATSANPGLAGVNTQYF.

This clonotype was counted only a few times. This chain uses TRBV24-1 with TRBJ2-7; D could derive from TRBD1 or TRBD2 (5 bases each). Trimming stripped 3 bases from V and 6 bases from J, with 8 bases between. The CDR3 runs 12 residues. CDR1 and CDR2 from the germline V gene are KGHDR and SFDVKD. The CDR3: CATSDQGTEQYF. Written as DNA, the CDR3 is TGTGCCACCAGTGATCAAGGGACCGAGCAGTACTTC.

This sequence joins TRBV12-3 or TRBV12-4 and TRBJ1-5; D unclear. CDR3 length: 14 amino acids. The ends were cut back, 3 bases at V and 1 base at J, with 7 bases in the middle. CDR3 loop: CASSFLSSNQPQHF. The CDR3 DNA reads TGTGCCAGCAGTTTTTTATCAAGCAATCAGCCCCAGCATTTT.

The chain links TRBV6-5 to TRBJ2-7; D call uncertain. The J call may be wrong; the DNA end is better matched by TRBJ2-5. Germline V gene sequence: CDR1 MNHEY, CDR2 SVGAGI. The CDR3 has 13 amino acids. CDR3 region: CASSRDTPGTQYF. As DNA, the CDR3 is TGTGCCAGCAGTCGAGACACCCCTGGGACCCAGTACTTC.

In this sample, this clonotype turned up a few times. The V gene is TRBV20-1, the J gene TRBJ2-5; no definite D call. In germline, CDR1 is DFQATT, CDR2 SNEGSKA (reference sequence). Trimming took 7 bases from V and 5 from J, leaving 8 bases between them. The CDR3 is 10 amino acids. The CDR3 reads CSVRDETQYF. In DNA form, the CDR3 reads TGCAGTGTACGTGACGAGACCCAGTACTTC.

V is TRBV20-1 and J is TRBJ1-5; 7 nucleotides line up with TRBD1. The germline V gene encodes CDR1 DFQATT and CDR2 SNEGSKA (reference sequence). Trimming at V came to 6 bases and at J to 0 bases, leaving 11 bases not matched to a gene. The CDR3 spans 16 residues. CDR3 sequence reads: CSARDSQHISNQPQHF. The DNA of the CDR3 is TGCAGTGCGCGGGACAGTCAGCACATTAGCAATCAGCCCCAGCATTTT.

V and J are TRBV12-3 or TRBV12-4 and TRBJ2-7; 8 bases are a match to TRBD1. This CDR3 region has 17 residues. J lost 0 bases, V lost 6 bases, and 13 bases had no gene match. The CDR3 sequence is CASSPIIGQGYSYEQYF. The CDR3 DNA reads as TGTGCCAGCAGCCCCATAATCGGACAGGGCTACTCCTACGAGCAGTACTTC.

The V gene is TRBV28, the J gene TRBJ2-3, with D hard to call. Germline V gene sequence: CDR1 MDHEN, CDR2 SYDVKM. V lost 3 bases and J 7 bases, leaving 8 bases between the germline ends. The CDR3 is made up of 12 amino acids. DNA for the CDR3: TGTGCCAGCAGTTTCAGCCGAAATACGCAGTATTTT. It translates to CASSFSRNTQYF.

This clonotype came up a few times. The rearrangement uses TRBV12-3 or TRBV12-4 and TRBJ2-1; TRBD2 aligns across 11 bases. The CDR3 contains 16 residues. The trim removed 5 bases at V and 8 bases at J, leaving 11 bases unmatched. The CDR3 sequence: CASSDRVAGGYYEQFF. The CDR3 DNA reads TGTGCCAGCAGTGACCGGGTAGCGGGAGGGTACTATGAGCAGTTCTTC.